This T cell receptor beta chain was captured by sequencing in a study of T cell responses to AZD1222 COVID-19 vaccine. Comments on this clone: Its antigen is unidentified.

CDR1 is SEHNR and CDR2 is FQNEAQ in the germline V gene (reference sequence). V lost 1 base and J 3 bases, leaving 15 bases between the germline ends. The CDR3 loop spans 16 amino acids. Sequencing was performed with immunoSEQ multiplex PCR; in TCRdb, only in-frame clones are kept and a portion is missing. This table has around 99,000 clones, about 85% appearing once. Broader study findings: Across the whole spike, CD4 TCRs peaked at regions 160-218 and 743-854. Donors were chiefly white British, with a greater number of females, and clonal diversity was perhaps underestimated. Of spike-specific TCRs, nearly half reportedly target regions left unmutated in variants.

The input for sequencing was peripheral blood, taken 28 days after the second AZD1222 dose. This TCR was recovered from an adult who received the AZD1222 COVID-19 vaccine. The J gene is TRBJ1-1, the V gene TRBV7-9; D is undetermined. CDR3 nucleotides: TGTGCCAGCAGCTTAGGGGGAGGGAATCCGGACACTGAAGCTTTCTTT. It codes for CASSLGGGNPDTEAFF.